The clone carrying this T cell receptor (beta chain) has more than one count but fewer than ten. Sequenced by immunoSEQ multiplex PCR; TCRdb stores in-frame clones only, minus some. This sample has about 140,000 clones, with roughly 76% found just once. The V gene end was trimmed by 4 bases and the J gene end by 2 bases; junction bases not matched to a gene: 6. The CDR3 has 15 amino acids. Germline V lookup: CDR1 LNHDA, CDR2 SQIVND (reference sequence). This specimen belongs to a study of blood T cell repertoires in COVID-19. Study at large: The origin of the acute and convalescent COVID-19 samples was the United States, Italy and Spain.

Sequencing was done on a sample of peripheral blood. The chain couples TRBV19 to TRBJ2-5; 8 bases match TRBD2. The sequence was obtained from a woman aged 45-59 years with active or convalescent COVID-19. Here the CDR3 reads CASSTARGGQETQYF. CDR3 in DNA: TGTGCCAGTAGTACCGCCCGGGGGGGTCAAGAGACCCAGTACTTC. The entire variable domain, with the rest obtained from reference TRBV19 and TRBJ2-5, is as follows: DGGITQSPKYLFRKEGQNVTLSCEQNLNHDAMYWYRQDPGQGLRLIYYSQIVNDFQKGDIAEGYSVSREKKESFPLTVTSAQKNPTAFYLCASSTARGGQETQYFGPGTRLLVL.